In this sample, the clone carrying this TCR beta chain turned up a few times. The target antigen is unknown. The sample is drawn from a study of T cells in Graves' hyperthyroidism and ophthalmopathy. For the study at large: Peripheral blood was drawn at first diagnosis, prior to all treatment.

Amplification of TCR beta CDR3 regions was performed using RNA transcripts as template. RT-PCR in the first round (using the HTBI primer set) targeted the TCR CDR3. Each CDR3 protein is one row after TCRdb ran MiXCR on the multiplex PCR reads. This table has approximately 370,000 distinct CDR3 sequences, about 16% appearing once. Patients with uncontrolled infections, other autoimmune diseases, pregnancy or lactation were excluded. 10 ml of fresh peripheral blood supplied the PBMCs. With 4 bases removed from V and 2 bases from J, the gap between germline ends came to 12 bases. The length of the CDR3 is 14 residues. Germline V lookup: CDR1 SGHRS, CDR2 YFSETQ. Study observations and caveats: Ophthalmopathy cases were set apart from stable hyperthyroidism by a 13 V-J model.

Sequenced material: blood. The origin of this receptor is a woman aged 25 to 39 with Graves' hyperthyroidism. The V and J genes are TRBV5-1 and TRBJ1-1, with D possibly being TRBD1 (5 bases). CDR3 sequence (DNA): TGCGCCAGCAGCCAGCAGGGATCCAACACTGAAGCTTTCTTT. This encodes CASSQQGSNTEAFF.